What follows are 3 T cell receptor beta chains derived from one specimen sequenced in a study of T cells in tuberculosis. TCRdb keeps only in-frame clones here, not all; method: immunoSEQ multiplex PCR. The sample holds 40,000 to 45,000 clones, about 95% seen once. The source material was PBMCs. The origin of the receptors is a donor aged 10 to 29 with latent tuberculosis or without tuberculosis infection. Some clones in this sample may be carry-over from other donors' samples.

The chain joins TRBV2 to TRBJ2-7; D gene ambiguous. Trimming cost V 5 bases and J 2 bases, with 13 bases left between them. The CDR3 is 14 residues long. Germline V gives CDR1 SNHLY, CDR2 FYNNEI. In DNA form, the CDR3 reads TGTGCCAGCAGTTCCCTACCTCGCACCTACGAGCAGTACTTC. It translates to CASSSLPRTYEQYF.

This chain links TRBV11-2 with TRBJ2-7; 9 bases fit TRBD2. The J segment lost 6 bases and the V segment lost 1 base, leaving 4 bases of the junction unmatched. Germline CDR1 reads SGHAT; CDR2 reads FQNNGV. CDR3 size: 14 residues. In nucleotides, the CDR3 is TGTGCCAGCAGCTTAGTCGGCGGGGGGGGCGAGCAGTACTTC. This encodes CASSLVGGGGEQYF.

The gene calls are TRBV9 and TRBJ1-1, with D maybe TRBD1 (5 bases). The CDR3 totals 14 residues. Germline V CDR1 and CDR2: SGDLS, YYNGEE. Trimming shortened V by 3 bases and J by 4 bases, and 13 bases separated the two germline ends. The CDR3, as DNA: TGTGCCAGCAGCGAACAGGAATACGGCACTGAAGCTTTCTTT. This encodes CASSEQEYGTEAFF.